These 26 T cell receptor beta chains were sequenced from one sample in a study of T cell changes during pregnancy in multiple sclerosis. Method: immunoSEQ multiplex PCR; TCRdb's copy keeps in-frame clones and lacks some. The sample has tens of thousands of clones, 94% seen once. The source was CD4+ T cells from peripheral blood mononuclear cells, collected after pregnancy. The origin of the receptors is a female donor with multiple sclerosis, enrolled in a pregnancy study.

The gene calls are TRBV5-1 and TRBJ2-1, with a weak D call TRBD2 (5 bases). This CDR3 spans 13 amino acids. Trimming pared 0 bases from V and 6 bases from J, leaving 7 bases between. Germline CDR1 is SGHRS and CDR2 is YFSETQ. CDR3 nucleotide sequence: TGCGCCAGCAGCTTGGTTACTAGCAATGAGCAGTTCTTC. This sequence encodes CASSLVTSNEQFF.

V gene TRBV5-1 combines with J gene TRBJ2-3; TRBD2 agrees at 10 bases. The CDR3 is 14 amino acids. Germline CDR1 is SGHRS and CDR2 is YFSETQ. J was trimmed by 3 bases and V by 5 bases; bases with no gene match: 3. CDR3 region: CASRGLADTDTQYF. In DNA, the CDR3 is TGCGCCAGCAGAGGACTAGCGGATACAGATACGCAGTATTTT.

The chain carries TRBV6-5 and TRBJ2-1, with 9 bases identical to TRBD2. J lost 5 bases, V lost 8 bases, and 7 bases had no gene match. Germline-derived CDR1 and CDR2 are MNHEY and SVGAGI. CDR3 length: 14 amino acids. The CDR3 protein is CASGAGGLNNEQFF. The CDR3 DNA reads as TGTGCCAGCGGAGCGGGAGGTTTGAACAATGAGCAGTTCTTC.

V gene TRBV7-2 combines with J gene TRBJ2-4; 9 nucleotides line up with TRBD2. Germline-derived CDR1 and CDR2 are SGHTA and FQGNSA. The CDR3 spans 17 residues. The trim removed 3 bases at V and 3 bases at J, leaving 9 bases unmatched. CDR3: CASSFGPSGNSKNIQYF. The CDR3, as DNA: TGTGCCAGCAGCTTTGGGCCTAGCGGGAACAGCAAAAACATTCAGTACTTC.

Concerning this clone itself: The junction and the germline gene differ at one end; a read error may be behind it. This chain uses TRBV7-7 with TRBJ2-7, with D possibly being TRBD1 (5 bases). This CDR3 is built from 15 residues. CDR1 and CDR2 (germline): SSHAT, FNYEAQ (reference sequence). CDR3 residues: CASSLGAGRQDEQYF. For the CDR3, the DNA is TGTGCTAGCAGCTTAGGGGCAGGGCGCCAGGACGAGCAGTACTTC.

This sequence joins TRBV9 and TRBJ2-1, with D possibly being TRBD1 (5 bases). CDR3 length: 14 residues. V shed 2 bases and J shed 8 bases, with 14 bases lying between them. Per the germline V gene, CDR1 is SGDLS and CDR2 is YYNGEE. CDR3 nucleotide sequence: TGTGCCAGCAGCGTTTTTACAAGGGGTGATGAGCAGTTCTTC. Translated: CASSVFTRGDEQFF.

V and J are TRBV19 and TRBJ1-2; D ambiguous. Trimming left V 3 bases short and J 5 bases short, with 13 bases between. The CDR3 has 14 residues. The germline CDR1 and CDR2 sequences are LNHDA and SQIVND (reference sequence). CDR3 in DNA: TGTGCCAGTAGTATCCCGGGGATCGAGTATGGCTACACCTTC. Translation: CASSIPGIEYGYTF.

The chain carries TRBV4-2 and TRBJ2-2; D not resolved. The CDR3 is made up of 16 amino acids. CDR1 is LGHNA, CDR2 YNFKEQ, per germline. V was clipped by 1 base and J by 2 bases, with 11 bases between them. The CDR3 spells CASSQGGRSNTGELFF. CDR3 bases: TGTGCCAGCAGCCAAGGAGGAAGATCCAACACCGGGGAGCTGTTTTTT.

The chain uses TRBV7-2 and TRBJ2-2; TRBD2 aligns across 7 bases. The V and J ends lost 1 base and 0 bases, in that order; junction bases with no gene match: 2. Germline CDR1 SGHTA, CDR2 FQGNSA. The CDR3 is 16 amino acids. CDR3 DNA sequence: TGTGCCAGCAGCTTAGAGGCGGGAGCGAACACCGGGGAGCTGTTTTTT. Protein: CASSLEAGANTGELFF.

This clone came up once. The V call is TRBV28, the J call TRBJ1-2; D is unclear. The CDR3 is 11 amino acids. V shed 10 bases and J shed 8 bases, with 14 bases lying between them. CDR1 is MDHEN and CDR2 is SYDVKM in the germline V gene. The chain's CDR3 is CAISSGIGYTF. Here the CDR3 DNA reads TGTGCCATCTCTAGCGGCATAGGCTACACCTTC.

The rearrangement joins TRBV7-8 to TRBJ2-1, with TRBD2 matching over 10 bases. Germline loops: CDR1 SGHVS, CDR2 FQNEAQ. Trimming at V came to 5 bases and at J to 4 bases, leaving 11 bases not matched to a gene. This CDR3 comprises 17 residues. CDR3 sequence (DNA): TGTGCCAGCAGCGGACAGAGTCTAGCGGGAGCTTACAATGAGCAGTTCTTC. Amino acid sequence: CASSGQSLAGAYNEQFF.

CDR3 nucleotides: TGTGCCAGCAGCCCCCCACGGGGCTATAATTCACCCCTCCACTTT. Protein: CASSPPRGYNSPLHF. The chain employs TRBV7-8 and TRBJ1-6; D is ambiguous. This CDR3 is built from 15 residues. Trimming took off 5 bases at V and 3 bases at J, with 11 bases between the two ends. The germline gives CDR1 SGHVS, CDR2 FQNEAQ.

The chain joins TRBV7-9 to TRBJ2-5; D is possibly TRBD1 (6 bases). V was pared by 5 bases and J by 2 bases, with 12 bases between. CDR1 SEHNR and CDR2 FQNEAQ come from the germline V gene (reference sequence). The CDR3 is made up of 14 amino acids. CDR3 in amino acids: CASSRGQTQETQYF. CDR3 bases: TGTGCCAGCAGCCGGGGACAAACTCAAGAGACCCAGTACTTC.

This chain connects TRBV11-3 to TRBJ2-3, with 10 bases aligning to TRBD1. The CDR3 extends over 16 amino acids. With V trimmed by 5 bases and J by 1 base, 6 bases remained unmatched. Germline V gene sequence: CDR1 SGHNT, CDR2 YENEEA. The CDR3 here is CASSETGTGGTDTQYF. CDR3 bases: TGTGCCAGCAGCGAAACCGGGACAGGGGGCACAGATACGCAGTATTTT.

CDR3 nucleotide sequence: TGCGCCAGCAGCTTGGAAAGAACGGGAGTGAGCACCGGGGAGCTGTTTTTT. Its translation is CASSLERTGVSTGELFF. This chain links TRBV5-1 with TRBJ2-2, with D perhaps TRBD2 (6 bases). The CDR3 covers 17 residues. In germline, CDR1 is SGHRS, CDR2 YFSETQ. The germline V and J ends were trimmed by 0 bases and 4 bases, with 16 bases remaining between them.

This chain connects TRBV2 to TRBJ1-1; no clear D gene. The V end was cut by 7 bases, the J end by 1 base, with 19 bases between. The length of the CDR3 is 16 residues. CDR1 and CDR2 (germline): SNHLY, FYNNEI. The CDR3 DNA follows: TGTGCCAGCAAACTTTGGGTTAGGTCGGGGAACACTGAAGCTTTCTTT. It encodes CASKLWVRSGNTEAFF. Variable domain in full (rest from reference TRBV2 and TRBJ1-1): EPEVTQTPSHQVTQMGQEVILRCVPISNHLYFYWYRQILGQKVEFLVSFYNNEISEKSEIFDDQFSVERPDGSNFTLKIRSTKLEDSAMYFCASKLWVRSGNTEAFFGQGTRLTVV.

The chain employs TRBV5-6 and TRBJ1-1; D is possibly TRBD1 (5 bases). The CDR3 is 13 amino acids. Germline CDR1 and CDR2: SGHDT and YYEEEE. V was shortened by 0 bases and J by 4 bases, with 7 bases between the two germline ends. The CDR3 nucleotides are TGTGCCAGCAGCTTGGGGGGGGGCACTGAAGCTTTCTTT. Its protein product is CASSLGGGTEAFF.

The CDR3 loop is CASAGTTDTQYF. Here the CDR3 DNA reads TGTGCCAGCGCCGGGACTACCGATACGCAGTATTTT. The rearrangement uses TRBV19 and TRBJ2-3, with 7 bases aligning to TRBD2. Germline CDR1 LNHDA, CDR2 SQIVND (reference sequence). The ends lost 9 bases at V and 6 bases at J; junction bases unmatched: 6. There are 12 residues in the CDR3.

This clone is a singleton in its sample. The genes are TRBV5-6 and TRBJ1-1; 7 bases are shared with TRBD1. Germline assignment: CDR1 SGHDT and CDR2 YYEEEE. Unmatched junction bases numbered 3, after V lost 3 bases and J lost 1 base. CDR3 length: 14 amino acids. CDR3 sequence (DNA): TGTGCCAGCAGCTCAGGGGGATGGAACACTGAAGCTTTCTTT. It codes for CASSSGGWNTEAFF.

The J gene is TRBJ2-1, the V gene TRBV2; 9 nucleotides match TRBD2. Trimming cost V 8 bases and J 3 bases; bases outside gene matches: 11. Looked up from germline, CDR1 is SNHLY and CDR2 is FYNNEI. The CDR3 has 16 residues. The CDR3 nucleotides are TGTGCCAGCCGTTACGGCCGACTAGCGGACTACAATGAGCAGTTCTTC. Its protein product is CASRYGRLADYNEQFF.

The J gene is TRBJ1-2, the V gene TRBV19, with TRBD1 matching 9 bases. The V and J ends lost 3 bases and 4 bases, in that order; junction bases with no gene match: 3. The CDR3 covers 14 residues. CDR1 is LNHDA, CDR2 SQIVND, per germline (reference sequence). The CDR3 protein is CASSIGTGTYGYTF. CDR3 sequence (DNA): TGTGCCAGTAGTATTGGGACAGGGACCTATGGCTACACCTTC. Full variable domain (remainder filled in from reference TRBV19 and TRBJ1-2): DGGITQSPKYLFRKEGQNVTLSCEQNLNHDAMYWYRQDPGQGLRLIYYSQIVNDFQKGDIAEGYSVSREKKESFPLTVTSAQKNPTAFYLCASSIGTGTYGYTFGSGTRLTVV.

This clone was picked up one time. The V and J genes are TRBV5-1 and TRBJ2-7; TRBD2 aligns across 7 bases. Germline V CDR1 and CDR2: SGHRS, YFSETQ. The CDR3 totals 14 residues. The trim removed 4 bases at V and 2 bases at J, leaving 6 bases unmatched. In DNA, the CDR3 is TGCGCCAGCAGCATCGGGACTATACCCTACGAGCAGTACTTC. Encoded protein: CASSIGTIPYEQYF.

V gene TRBV5-1 combines with J gene TRBJ2-1; weak D call: TRBD2 (5 bases). The CDR3 is 16 amino acids. Germline V gene lookup returns CDR1 SGHRS and CDR2 YFSETQ. The V gene lost 1 base and the J gene lost 9 bases, with 20 bases spanning the gap. CDR3 DNA sequence: TGCGCCAGCAGCTTGACACACGGCCTATCCGGAGGTGAGCAGTTCTTC. Translating it yields CASSLTHGLSGGEQFF. The full variable domain, with the rest looked up from reference TRBV5-1 and TRBJ2-1, is KAGVTQTPRYLIKTRGQQVTLSCSPISGHRSVSWYQQTPGQGLQFLFEYFSETQRNKGNFPGRFSGRQFSNSRSEMNVSTLELGDSALYLCASSLTHGLSGGEQFFGPGTRLTVL.

V is TRBV15 and J is TRBJ2-5; TRBD2 aligns across 7 bases. CDR1 and CDR2 (germline): LNHNV, YYDKDF (reference sequence). V was pared by 1 base and J by 4 bases, with 6 bases of the junction left unmatched. The CDR3 runs to 15 residues. The DNA of the CDR3 is TGTGCCACCAGCAGAGCCAGCGGGATAGGAGAGACCCAGTACTTC. Translation gives CATSRASGIGETQYF.

This rearrangement joins TRBV7-8 to TRBJ2-2; 13 positions agree with TRBD2. The CDR3 runs to 18 residues. Per germline, CDR1 SGHVS and CDR2 FQNEAQ. Trimming removed 3 bases from V and 2 bases from J; junction bases left unmatched: 6. DNA of the CDR3: TGTGCCAGCAGCTTTACGGGACTAGCGGGATTTAACACCGGGGAGCTGTTTTTT. It translates to CASSFTGLAGFNTGELFF. The full variable domain, its missing parts supplied by reference TRBV7-8 and TRBJ2-2, is GAGVSQSPRYKVAKRGQDVALRCDPISGHVSLFWYQQALGQGPEFLTYFQNEAQLDKSGLPSDRFFAERPEGSVSTLKIQRTQQEDSAVYLCASSFTGLAGFNTGELFFGEGSRLTVL.

V gene TRBV7-9 combines with J gene TRBJ2-7; 9 bases align to TRBD1. The V segment lost 5 bases and the J segment 3 bases; nucleotides outside the gene matches: 11. CDR1 and CDR2 from the germline V gene are SEHNR and FQNEAQ (reference sequence). The length of the CDR3 is 16 residues. The CDR3 spells CASSDNRDRAHYEQYF. The CDR3 coding sequence is TGTGCCAGCAGCGACAACAGGGACAGGGCCCACTACGAGCAGTACTTC.